This T cell receptor beta chain is from a study of T cell repertoires in cytomegalovirus infection. Whole-study context: Well-studied HLA-B-restricted CMV epitopes were used in the study alongside recently identified HLA-C-restricted ones. Shared public TCR beta signatures pointed to both CMV infection and a matching HLA type. Study-level points and caveats: Predominance within the ex vivo response was attributable to HLA-C-restricted CMV-specific TCR beta clonotypes.

Concerning this clonotype itself: Antigen unknown.

Germline CDR1 reads SGHVS; CDR2 reads FQNEAQ. The CDR3 sequence is 14 residues long. V lost 3 bases and J lost 3, with 12 bases in between. One entry per CDR3 protein results from TCRdb running MiXCR on the reads. The repertoire holds around 770,000 distinct CDR3 sequences, roughly 28% seen once, with about 12% in the top ten. The input for sequencing was cultured CD8+ T cells from PBMCs, taken from culture after CMV antigen stimulation. This chain joins TRBV7-8 and TRBJ2-7; D is unresolved. This TCR was recovered from a human donor in good health (CMV status not recorded). Some clones in this sample may be carry-over from other donors' samples. CDR3 in DNA: TGTGCCAGCAGCTTGGCGAGAGTAAACTACGAGCAGTACGTC. Protein product: CASSLARVNYEQYV.